These T cell receptor beta chains were read from a single sample in a study of cytomegalovirus exposure and HLA in healthy donors. Using immunoSEQ multiplex PCR, the repertoire was profiled, and TCRdb retains in-frame clones only, with some absent. This sample's table reports approximately 120,000 clones. Specimen: PBMCs. The receptors shown here come from a man aged 25 to 40 in good health and CMV-seronegative. Each CDR3 is given with its conserved first and last residue. Each record gives: CDR3 length, V gene, CDR3 protein.

len: 15; v_gene: TRBV9; CDR3aa: CASSASGRFTDTQYF
len: 13; v_gene: TRBV11-2; CDR3aa: CASSLDAQGARFF
len: 14; v_gene: TRBV4-1; CDR3aa: CASSHWTEGEKLFF
len: 15; v_gene: TRBV19; CDR3aa: CASSPRQGANEKLFF
len: 14; v_gene: TRBV7-9; CDR3aa: CASSLGQGNQPQHF
len: 13; v_gene: TRBV7-3; CDR3aa: CASSPTDFNEQFF
len: 11; v_gene: TRBV9; CDR3aa: CASSAGGTQYF
len: 14; v_gene: TRBV18; CDR3aa: CASSPPGTTGGYTF
len: 12; v_gene: TRBV7-9; CDR3aa: CASSSMNEKLFF
len: 15; v_gene: TRBV30; CDR3aa: CACAGRPENLHEQYF
len: 14; v_gene: TRBV2; CDR3aa: CASTSPGGPPEQFF
len: 14; v_gene: TRBV30; CDR3aa: CAGHRGPVPDTQYF
len: 17; v_gene: TRBV28; CDR3aa: CASSLSPPDIRSYEQYF
len: 11; v_gene: TRBV2; CDR3aa: CASSSGTSAFF
len: 13; v_gene: TRBV7-2; CDR3aa: CASGGALGDTQYF
len: 15; v_gene: TRBV2; CDR3aa: CASSEGGTGNEKLFF
len: 14; v_gene: TRBV19; CDR3aa: CASSRTGARTEAFF
len: 16; v_gene: TRBV7-9; CDR3aa: CASSPRTAQENTEAFF
len: 20; v_gene: TRBV9; CDR3aa: CASSVVDRSLSSRTHNEQFF
len: 15; v_gene: TRBV2; CDR3aa: CASRATSGASGELFF
len: 15; v_gene: TRBV6-1; CDR3aa: CASRPSVVSSYEQYF
len: 16; v_gene: TRBV5-1; CDR3aa: CASSLVFSMSSDTQYF
len: 15; v_gene: TRBV5-4; CDR3aa: CASSSGGLYQETQYF
len: 14; v_gene: TRBV9; CDR3aa: CASSAGRGNDEQYF
len: 17; v_gene: TRBV7-2; CDR3aa: CASSLGGGSGSRKTQYF
len: 13; v_gene: TRBV29-1; CDR3aa: CSVPGSGSNEQFF
len: 15; v_gene: TRBV28; CDR3aa: CASRKTTGTGTEAFF
len: 15; v_gene: TRBV15; CDR3aa: CATSRDKKGQYGYTF
len: 14; v_gene: TRBV30; CDR3aa: CAWDSGRAIGELFF
len: 16; v_gene: TRBV19; CDR3aa: CASRPTSGTGVYGYTF
len: 12; v_gene: TRBV28; CDR3aa: CASRSKGYEQYF
len: 15; v_gene: TRBV7-3; CDR3aa: CASSPDRGREETQYF
len: 16; v_gene: TRBV19; CDR3aa: CASSMQGASIYYGYTF
len: 14; v_gene: TRBV6-6; CDR3aa: CASSYRGIQAGYTF